This T cell receptor beta chain was captured by sequencing in a study of blood T cell repertoires in COVID-19. Background on the study: Sites in the United States, Italy and Spain provided acute and convalescent COVID-19 samples. In each case, the material was cDNA or gDNA derived from T cells, B-cell-depleted T cells, or PBMCs.

In the original workflow: Estimation of nucleated cell counts was performed using reference gene primer amplification. The repertoire was sequenced with immunoSEQ multiplex PCR; TCRdb's copy has only in-frame clones and lacks some. Clone size and the V and J calls come from that table; the DNA yielded D and trimming. The repertoire holds more than 95,000 clones, roughly 90% seen once, with 7.7% in the top ten. Looked up from germline, CDR1 is KGHSH and CDR2 is LQKENI. V lost 6 bases and J lost 9; bases outside the gene matches: 11. The CDR3 has 16 residues. The source material was peripheral blood. This chain links TRBV18 with TRBJ2-1, with TRBD2 matching over 13 bases. The sequence derives from a human donor in a cohort sampled during active COVID-19. The CDR3 is CASSRTLAGGPGEQFF. DNA of the CDR3: TGTGCCAGCTCCCGAACACTAGCGGGGGGGCCGGGTGAGCAGTTCTTC. Looking up the rest from reference TRBV18 and TRBJ2-1 gives the full variable domain: NAGVMQNPRHLVRRRGQEARLRCSPMKGHSHVYWYRQLPEEGLKFMVYLQKENIIDESGMPKERFSAEFPKEGPSILRIQQVVRGDSAAYFCASSRTLAGGPGEQFFGPGTRLTVL.